Included here is one T cell receptor (beta chain) sequence, with context. These data come from a study of PD-1 blockade in mismatch repair-deficient tumors. TCRdb keeps only in-frame clones here, not all; method: immunoSEQ multiplex PCR. The sample lists fewer than 100,000 clones; roughly 80% were seen once. The CDR3 is 13 amino acids. Trimming stripped 0 bases from V and 11 bases from J, with 13 bases between. Germline CDR1 is WNHNN and CDR2 is SYGVQD (reference sequence). The chain combines TRBV10-1 with TRBJ1-1; D gene ambiguous. The source material was peripheral blood, sampled 12 weeks after starting pembrolizumab. This clonotype was obtained from an adult with mismatch repair-deficient cancer. The CDR3 protein is CASSESNWVGAFF. DNA for the CDR3: TGCGCCAGCAGTGAGTCGAACTGGGTCGGGGCTTTCTTT.